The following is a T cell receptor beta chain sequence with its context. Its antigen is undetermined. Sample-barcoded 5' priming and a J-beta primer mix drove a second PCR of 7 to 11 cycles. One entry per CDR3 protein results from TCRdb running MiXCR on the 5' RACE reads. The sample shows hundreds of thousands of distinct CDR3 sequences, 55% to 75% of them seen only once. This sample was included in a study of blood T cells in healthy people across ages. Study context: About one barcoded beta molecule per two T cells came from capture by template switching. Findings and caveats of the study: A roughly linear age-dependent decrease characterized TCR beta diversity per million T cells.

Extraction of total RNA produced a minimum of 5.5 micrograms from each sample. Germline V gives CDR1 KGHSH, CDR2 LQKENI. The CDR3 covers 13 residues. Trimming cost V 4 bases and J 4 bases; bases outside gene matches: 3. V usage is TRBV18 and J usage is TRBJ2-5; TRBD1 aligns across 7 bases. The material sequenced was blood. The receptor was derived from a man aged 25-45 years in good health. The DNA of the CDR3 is TGTGCCAGCTCACAGGGGGCCGGAGAGACCCAGTACTTC. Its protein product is CASSQGAGETQYF.